This TCR beta chain was sequenced during a study of blood T cells in healthy people across ages (dated by TCRdb to 2013 to 2016). Background on the whole study: In model experiments, template switching captured roughly one uniquely barcoded TCR beta cDNA molecule for every two T cells. The study measured age-related changes in TCR beta repertoire diversity using deep sequencing normalized with unique cDNA molecular identifiers. Four age groups were formed from the donors: young (average about 17 years), middle-aged (more than 35), aged (roughly 58) and long-lived (about 75). To avoid experimental bias, donors of different ages were distributed randomly across sequencing lanes. The study analyzed two additional independent replicas of 1 million unique cDNA reads from the same blood draw for two donors, one aged 18 to 30 and one aged 80 or older.

Remarks on this clonotype: This receptor's antigen is unknown. The sample holds no much larger clone one base away, and base qualities are not on file.

The library relied on 5' RACE. The instrument was an Illumina HiSeq 2500. A second PCR of roughly 6 to 11 cycles was run with a J-beta primer mix and a sample-barcoded 5' primer. Each TCR beta cDNA molecule received a unique molecular identifier from a template-switch 5' adaptor carrying 12 random nucleotides. Each sample yielded at least 2.5 million CDR3-containing paired-end reads. First-strand cDNA synthesis was performed from all RNA using the Mint cDNA synthesis kit, with priming by a TRBC-specific oligonucleotide. All cDNA was treated with uracil-DNA glycosylase and then went through a first 18-cycle PCR with the universal primers M1SS and BC2_uni_R. In the original analysis: For normalization, 1 million high-quality reads, each with a distinct molecular identifier, were randomly selected from each sample. Reads with shared molecular identifiers were discarded instead of being binned into consensus sequences. MiTCR, set to a Q25 quality threshold and the strictest error-elimination algorithm, was used for CDR3 identification, clonotype clustering and error correction. A nonparametric unseen species model using Euler transformation provided a lower-bound estimate of total TCR beta diversity. TCRdb reran the public reads through fastp at Q25 and MiXCR, keeping productive beta chains. Each entry is one CDR3 protein sequence, shown with its most common DNA and genes. Clone size and V and J calls follow TCRdb, not the original study. The sample contains 910,000 or so distinct CDR3 sequences, roughly 51% of them found a single time. About 22% of the sample is in the top ten clones.

Overall results and qualifications from the work: Donor CMV infection status was unknown, potentially confounding age-related changes in expanded clonotypes. Observed TCR beta diversity correlated strongly with the percentage of naive T cells measured by flow cytometry. Estimates of total diversity from one million sequenced T cells were regarded as lower bounds and underestimates. As age increased, observed TCR beta diversity per million T cells dropped in a roughly linear way, and a significant reduction was already evident by age about 40. Compared with the aged group, the long-lived group had more naive CD4+ T cells, fewer expanded clones and increased TCR diversity, a pattern suggesting age selection. Since profiling was done on bulk unsorted PBMCs, naive and antigen-experienced compartments could not be conclusively compared.

CDR1 LGHDT and CDR2 YNNKEL were looked up in the germline V gene (reference sequence). The CDR3, from cysteine to phenylalanine, totals 16 residues. The only DNA kept is the CDR3, 48 bases in frame from the first base. The junction shows trimming of 4 bases on V and 2 bases on J, and the gene matches do not reach 8 bases of it. Donors were 39 systemically healthy Caucasian individuals from Russia aged 6 to 90 years. Around 10 milliliters of peripheral blood were drawn from each donor into EDTA-treated Vacutainer tubes. Ficoll-Paque density-gradient centrifugation was used to isolate PBMCs, with at least 6.5 million per sample. Trizol reagent was used to extract total RNA from PBMCs, with at least 5.5 micrograms per sample. Naive CD45RAhigh/CD27high T cell percentages were measured by flow cytometry on a PBMC aliquot from every donor.

The chain joins TRBV3-1 to TRBJ2-7, and 10 bases in between align with TRBD1. Sequenced: blood. The receptor was isolated from a woman aged 60 to 75 in good health. The nucleotide sequence is TGTGCCAGCAGCCCCATTGGACAGGGGGGGGCCTACGAGCAGTACTTC. Translated, it reads CASSPIGQGGAYEQYF.